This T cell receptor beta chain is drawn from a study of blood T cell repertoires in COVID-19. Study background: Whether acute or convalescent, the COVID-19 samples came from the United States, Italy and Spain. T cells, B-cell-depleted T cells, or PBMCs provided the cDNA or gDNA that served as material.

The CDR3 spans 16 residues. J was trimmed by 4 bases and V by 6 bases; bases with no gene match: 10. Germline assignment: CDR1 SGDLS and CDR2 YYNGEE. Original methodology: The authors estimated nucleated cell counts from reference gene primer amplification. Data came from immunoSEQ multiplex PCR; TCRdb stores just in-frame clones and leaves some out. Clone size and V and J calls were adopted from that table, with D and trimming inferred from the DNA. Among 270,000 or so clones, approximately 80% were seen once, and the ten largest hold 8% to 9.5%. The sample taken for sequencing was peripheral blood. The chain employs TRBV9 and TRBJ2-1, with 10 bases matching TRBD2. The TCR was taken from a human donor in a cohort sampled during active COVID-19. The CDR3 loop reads CASTKSLAGVYNEQFF. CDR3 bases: TGTGCCAGCACCAAATCCCTAGCGGGAGTGTACAATGAGCAGTTCTTC.